What follows describes a single T cell receptor (beta chain). There is no known antigen for this receptor. Base qualities were left out, and no much larger clone turns up one base away. The time point tag for this specimen amounts to: about 28 days (+/-7) after the second vaccine dose. AZD1222 recipients with second doses at about 4 weeks or about 12 weeks were pooled, because spike-specific TCR depth and breadth did not differ between schedules. The vaccinee samples were drawn from two UK trials, COV001 and COV002, one of which was a single-blind randomized controlled phase 2/3 trial testing AZD1222 (ChAdOx1 nCoV-19) in healthy adults. For TCRbeta chain sequencing, PBMC samples were collected from trial participants at day 0 and at day 28 after the second dose. The CDR3 regions of human TCRbeta chains were subjected to immunosequencing. In the original analysis: TCRs in the repertoires were matched against a reference library of SARS-CoV-2-specific TCRs that had been generated with the MIRA antigen-specificity platform. Breadth was defined as the fraction of unique TCRs that were SARS-CoV-2-associated. Depth was defined as the fraction of total T cells that were SARS-CoV-2-associated. Using the MIRA data, every spike-specific TCR was mapped to the spike region that the TCR reacted to and assigned to either a CD4 or a CD8 class. Log10-transformed breadth and depth values were compared by one-way ANOVA with Sidak's multiple comparisons tests. TCRdb provides this immuneACCESS table in a form limited to in-frame rearrangements. Some clones are lacking; in checked studies, under half of them reflect an unresolved V gene, and why the rest are absent is not known. The V and J calls and clone size were taken over from that table, and D and trimming were inferred from the DNA. This sample gives tens of thousands of clones in total; around 81% of them show up just once. Of the sample, 26% is held by the ten largest clones.

The sample originates from a study of T cell responses to AZD1222 COVID-19 vaccine (dated by TCRdb to the early 2020s). Looking at the study overall: A total of over 230 trial participants underwent TCR sequencing, of whom about 210 received two doses of AZD1222 and about 26 received two doses of the MenACWY control vaccine. Trial participants were enrolled into age subgroups of 18-55, 56-69 and 70-plus years, which contained about 160, 30 and 59 TCR-sequenced participants, respectively.

Overall results and qualifications from the work: A significant rise in spike-specific TCR breadth and depth was observed after two AZD1222 doses relative to day 0 and relative to MenACWY recipients. Most participants were white British and females outnumbered males, and the authors suggested that clonal diversity may have been underestimated. Reportedly, almost half of the unique spike-specific TCRs recognized epitopes lying outside the regions that are mutated in the B.1.351 and B.1.1.7 variants. Only a handful of AZD1222 recipients were SARS-CoV-2 seropositive at baseline, limiting conclusions about previously exposed vaccinees. Vaccine-associated CD4 TCRs spanned the whole spike protein, with dominant responses in regions 160-218 and 743-854. Because no day 14 peak-response samples were available, repertoires were characterized only after the peak T cell response. The 56-69-year group was small, and its depth increase did not reach significance, likely because of low power.

Sequenced material: peripheral blood, taken 28 days after the second AZD1222 dose. The TCR comes from an adult who received the AZD1222 COVID-19 vaccine.

This receptor has the CDR3 CASSQGGFQPQHF. The DNA is TGTGCCAGCAGCCAGGGTGGCTTCCAGCCCCAGCATTTT. The V and J genes are TRBV7-2 and TRBJ1-5, with TRBD1 perhaps the D gene, on 5 matching bases. Spanning cysteine to phenylalanine, the CDR3 consists of 13 amino acids. The CDR3 DNA has 39 bases and is translated from base 1. The germline V gene yields SGHTA for CDR1 and FQGNSA for CDR2. V lost 5 bases and J lost 7 bases; the stretch between them is 12 bases long.